This T cell receptor beta chain was profiled in a study of T cells in Graves' hyperthyroidism and ophthalmopathy. Amplification of TCR beta CDR3 regions was performed using RNA transcripts as template. In the first-round RT-PCR of the TCR CDR3, the HTBI primer set was used. Each CDR3 protein is one row after TCRdb ran MiXCR on the multiplex PCR reads. The table lists around 300,000 distinct CDR3 sequences, 13% to 15% of them singletons. Study results and limitations: Most expanded thyroid clonotypes above 0.001 also appeared in blood.

V shed 5 bases and J shed 7 bases, with 9 bases lying between them. CDR3 size: 12 residues. Germline V gene sequence: CDR1 SEHNR, CDR2 FQNEAQ (reference sequence). This clonotype was seen at least ten times. Its specificity is unknown. This chain connects TRBV7-9 to TRBJ2-1, with no clear D. This receptor was obtained from a woman between 45 and 60 years old with Graves' hyperthyroidism that later progressed to Graves' ophthalmopathy. Material: blood. This CDR3 is CASSPPTNEQFF. The CDR3 coding sequence is TGTGCCAGCAGCCCGCCAACTAATGAGCAGTTCTTC. The full variable domain, its missing parts supplied by reference TRBV7-9 and TRBJ2-1, is DTGVSQNPRHKITKRGQNVTFRCDPISEHNRLYWYRQTLGQGPEFLTYFQNEAQLEKSRLLSDRFSAERPKGSFSTLEIQRTEQGDSAMYLCASSPPTNEQFFGPGTRLTVL.